This T cell receptor (gamma chain) was identified in a study of gamma delta lymphoproliferative disorders and STAT genes (dated by TCRdb to the late 2010s). With respect to the entire study: Gamma-chain libraries were prepared from at least 50 ng of genomic DNA using the LymphoTrack Dx TCRG Assay. Delta-chain libraries followed the EuroClonality-NGS working group standard operating procedure, because no corresponding Invivoscribe delta assay was available. The study profiled TCR gamma and delta CDR3 repertoires by deep sequencing in Tgammadelta lymphoproliferative disease patients and healthy controls, within a larger immunophenotypic and STAT-mutation study. To confirm results, a couple of gamma-chain samples and every delta-chain sample were sequenced twice. The paper's findings and limits, for the study overall: Nearly all major patient gamma and delta clonotypes were public, shared with at least one healthy donor; only a couple of gamma clonotypes were private to disease. In whole-repertoire clustering, patient gamma repertoires grouped separately from healthy controls, whereas delta repertoires showed no separation between groups. It was noted by the authors that NGS specificity may be reduced at low frequencies, so confirmation of the public or private nature of leukemic clones is needed. Control T cells likely spanned varied maturation stages, while leukemic cells were skewed toward terminal effectors, potentially limiting patient-control comparisons.

By share, this clone ranks as large (0.1 to 1%). Which antigen it targets is not known. The sample holds no much larger clone one base away, and base qualities are not on file. Within the sample, other DNA sequences also encode this same CDR3. Both library methods used multiplex PCR with primers targeting conserved V and J regions of the TCR genes. After purification and pooling, the amplicons were sequenced on an Illumina MiSeq platform. The source study handled its data this way. MiXCR performed V(D)J alignment, clonotype assembly and translation, and VDJtools was used for functionality assessment and CDR3 repertoire analyses. CDR3 followed the IMGT definition, and analyses included only productive sequences that used functional genes, leaving out ORF genes and pseudogenes. A custom Python script was used to search all patients and controls for identical amino acid CDR3s of major clonotypes (frequency >=5%). Clonotype frequencies in patients versus controls were compared with a one-sided non-parametric Wilcoxon test. TCRdb called clones from the public reads with CATT, and repeated DNA sequences were later combined into one row. Clone size and V and J calls follow TCRdb, not the original study. This sample has 650 or so gamma-chain clones in its table, and about 15% of those were observed once. Of the sample, 36% is held by the ten largest clones.

For both patients and controls, peripheral blood mononuclear cells were isolated, and the genomic DNA from these cells was used for TCR sequencing. The control group, matched to the patients for age and sex, consisted of 23 healthy adult blood donors (around twelve males and roughly 11 females) with a median age of about 69 years. Trimming removed 0 bases from V and 5 bases from J; the gene matches leave 4 bases unexplained. The cysteine opens and the phenylalanine closes a CDR3 of 13 amino acids. The only DNA kept is the CDR3, 39 bases in frame from the first base. CDR1 and CDR2 were assigned from the germline V gene as EGSTGY and YDSYTSSV.

This sequence originates from a human donor in good health. This receptor chain uses TRGV4 and TRGJ1 or TRGJ2. Matching the DNA to germline supplied the J gene, which TCRdb does not give. Sequenced material: blood. The CDR3 region reads CATWDGPDYKKLF. DNA sequence: TGTGCCACCTGGGATGGGCCCGATTATAAGAAACTCTTT.